Listed here are 14 T cell receptor beta chains from one sample, sequenced in a study of shared clonotypes between healthy human individuals. Clones were sequenced by immunoSEQ multiplex PCR, and TCRdb holds only the in-frame ones, with some missing. This sample has under 80,000 clones; 60% to 65% occur once, and the top ten carry about 51%. Source material: memory CD8+ T cells sorted from blood. Indicated subset: CD45RO+ cells pooled with CCR7-negative TemRA cells. All receptors come from a man under 40 in good health.

The chain carries TRBV7-9 and TRBJ2-7; TRBD2 might be the D (5 bases). From germline, CDR1 is SEHNR and CDR2 FQNEAQ (reference sequence). The CDR3 has 13 residues. The V end was cut by 4 bases, the J end by 4 bases, with 11 bases between. CDR3 DNA: TGTGCCAGCAGCTCTACCGGGGAATACGAGCAGTACTTC. It specifies CASSSTGEYEQYF. Together with reference TRBV7-9 and TRBJ2-7, the CDR3 gives the full variable domain: DTGVSQNPRHKITKRGQNVTFRCDPISEHNRLYWYRQTLGQGPEFLTYFQNEAQLEKSRLLSDRFSAERPKGSFSTLEIQRTEQGDSAMYLCASSSTGEYEQYFGPGTRLTVT.

The sample holds many counts of this clone. The chain uses TRBV11-2 and TRBJ2-1; D remains unclear. Trimming pared 0 bases from V and 9 bases from J, leaving 21 bases between. The CDR3 is 17 amino acids. Looked up from germline, CDR1 is SGHAT and CDR2 is FQNNGV. CDR3 DNA: TGTGCCAGCAGCTTAGATTCCGTCCCAGGTGAACGGCGTGAGCAGTTCTTC. The encoded protein is CASSLDSVPGERREQFF.

This chain joins TRBV25-1 and TRBJ2-7, with D tentatively TRBD1 (6 bases). The germline gives CDR1 MGHDK, CDR2 SYGVNS. The V and J ends lost 0 bases and 6 bases respectively, with 18 bases between them. CDR3 size: 16 residues. The CDR3 loop reads CASSEYAGQWGSEQYF. CDR3 DNA sequence: TGTGCCAGCAGTGAATATGCCGGACAGTGGGGGTCCGAGCAGTACTTC.

Ten or more counts support this clone. J is TRBJ2-1 and V is TRBV6-4, with 11 bases matching TRBD1. The CDR3 totals 14 residues. The V gene end was trimmed by 2 bases and the J gene end by 6 bases; junction bases not matched to a gene: 0. Germline V gene data show CDR1 as MRHNA and CDR2 as SNTAGT. CDR3 sequence: CASSDGTGGNEQFF. In DNA form, the CDR3 reads TGTGCCAGCAGTGACGGGACAGGGGGCAATGAGCAGTTCTTC.

The genes are TRBV6-5 and TRBJ2-7, with 11 bases that match TRBD1. Germline assignment: CDR1 MNHEY and CDR2 SVGAGI. The CDR3 runs 15 residues. Germline trimming cut 0 bases from V and 3 bases from J; bases unmatched to any gene: 1. In DNA, the CDR3 is TGTGCCAGCAGTTACTCGGGACAGGGGGACTACGAGCAGTACTTC. Residues: CASSYSGQGDYEQYF.

Of note for this clone: Other DNA sequences in the sample encode the same CDR3. This chain links TRBV6-1 with TRBJ2-7; 14 bases map to TRBD2. CDR3 length: 15 amino acids. Losses at the gene ends were 3 bases for V and 2 bases for J; bases not matched to a gene: 0. Germline V gives CDR1 MNHNS, CDR2 SASEGT. CDR3 region: CASSEGLAGAYEQYF. CDR3 DNA sequence: TGTGCCAGCAGTGAGGGACTAGCGGGAGCCTACGAGCAGTACTTC.

Concerning this clone itself: The sample has other DNA sequences that encode this CDR3 too. This chain connects TRBV28 to TRBJ2-7; the D is unclear. This CDR3 has 11 residues. The V end was cut by 6 bases, the J end by 3 bases, with 6 bases between. Germline V lookup: CDR1 MDHEN, CDR2 SYDVKM. The CDR3 spells CASSRYYEQYF. The CDR3 DNA sequence: TGTGCCAGCAGCCGATACTACGAGCAGTACTTC. Variable domain in full (rest from reference TRBV28 and TRBJ2-7): DVKVTQSSRYLVKRTGEKVFLECVQDMDHENMFWYRQDPGLGLRLIYFSYDVKMKEKGDIPEGYSVSREKKERFSLILESASTNQTSMYLCASSRYYEQYFGPGTRLTVT.

The rearrangement uses TRBV10-3 and TRBJ2-1; 7 bases agree with TRBD2. Germline V lookup: CDR1 ENHRY, CDR2 SYGVKD. CDR3 size: 14 residues. After removal of 4 bases from V and 2 bases from J, the junction contained 2 bases not matched to a gene. CDR3: CAISAAGAYNEQFF. The CDR3 coding sequence is TGTGCCATCAGTGCGGCGGGAGCCTACAATGAGCAGTTCTTC.

This clone was seen ten or more times. The same CDR3 can be traced to other DNA sequences in this sample. The rearrangement links TRBV28 to TRBJ2-7; D gene unclear. V was trimmed by 3 bases and J by 2 bases, leaving 5 bases between them. CDR3 length equals 12 residues. Germline V gives CDR1 MDHEN, CDR2 SYDVKM. The CDR3 loop reads CASSFQTYEQYF. The CDR3 DNA is TGTGCCAGCAGTTTCCAAACCTACGAGCAGTACTTC.

V and J are TRBV5-3 and TRBJ2-1; 16 nucleotides align to TRBD2. TRBV5-3 is classed as an ORF, of uncertain function. J gave up 8 bases and V 3 bases, and 14 bases lay outside the gene matches. The CDR3 consists of 19 residues. The CDR3 sequence is CARSSGTSGRARVCDEQFF. The CDR3, as DNA: TGTGCCAGAAGCTCCGGGACTAGCGGGAGGGCCCGGGTGTGCGATGAGCAGTTCTTC.

The chain couples TRBV7-6 to TRBJ2-5; maybe TRBD1 (5 bases). Germline values: CDR1 SGHVS, CDR2 FNYEAQ. This CDR3 contains 16 residues. V shed 5 bases and J shed 2 bases, with 18 bases lying between them. CDR3 region: CASSIDSAPPQETQYF. The CDR3 DNA follows: TGTGCCAGCAGCATAGACAGTGCACCCCCTCAAGAGACCCAGTACTTC.

This sequence joins TRBV5-1 and TRBJ2-7; tentatively, D is TRBD1 (6 bases). The germline V gene encodes CDR1 SGHRS and CDR2 YFSETQ. V gave up 4 bases and J gave up 6 bases, with 20 bases separating them. This CDR3 has 15 residues. DNA of the CDR3: TGCGCCAGCAGCCTATTTGGGCAGGGGAACCCCGAGCAGTACTTC. The encoded protein is CASSLFGQGNPEQYF.

The V gene is TRBV2, the J gene TRBJ2-2; TRBD2 aligns across 7 bases. In germline, CDR1 is SNHLY, CDR2 FYNNEI. This CDR3 spans 16 amino acids. Trimming at V came to 5 bases and at J to 0 bases, leaving 6 bases not matched to a gene. The CDR3 DNA reads as TGTGCCAGCAGTCAAAGCGGGGTCCCGAACACCGGGGAGCTGTTTTTT. Translated, it gives CASSQSGVPNTGELFF.

V is TRBV28 and J is TRBJ2-7; no clear D gene. The CDR3 contains 11 residues. The V end was cut by 11 bases, the J end by 4 bases, with 12 bases between. The germline V gene has CDR1 MDHEN and CDR2 SYDVKM. CDR3 region: CAVAELYEQYF. As DNA, the CDR3 is TGTGCCGTGGCAGAGCTATACGAGCAGTACTTC.